The 28 T cell receptor beta chains below all came from one sample that was sequenced in a study of blood T cell repertoires in COVID-19. The protocol was immunoSEQ multiplex PCR, while the TCRdb copy is restricted to in-frame clones and leaves out a portion. The top ten clones hold 8.5% to 9% of a sample with about 140,000 clones, 84% of them seen once. Sequencing input: peripheral blood. These receptors all come from a young man with COVID-19, enrolled during active disease.

The V gene is TRBV19, the J gene TRBJ2-2; 7 bases agree with TRBD2. After removal of 7 bases from V and 4 bases from J, the junction contained 6 bases not matched to a gene. Germline V gene data show CDR1 as LNHDA and CDR2 as SQIVND (reference sequence). The CDR3 runs to 14 residues. CDR3 nucleotides: TGTGCCAGTATAAGCGGGGATCGCACCGGGGAGCTGTTTTTT. It specifies CASISGDRTGELFF.

The J gene is TRBJ1-6, the V gene TRBV3-1 (or the pseudogene TRBV3-2), with TRBD1 matching 8 bases. Trimming took 0 bases from V and 9 from J; bases not matched to a gene: 4. The CDR3 is 15 amino acids. Germline lookup yields CDR1 LGHDT and CDR2 YNNKEL (reference sequence). The CDR3, as DNA: TGTGCCAGCAGCCAAGATACCACAGGGGGTTCACCCCTCCACTTT. Protein product: CASSQDTTGGSPLHF.

This clone was counted a few times. The rearrangement uses TRBV19 and TRBJ2-1; D call uncertain. The CDR3 totals 12 residues. Germline CDR1 LNHDA, CDR2 SQIVND (reference sequence). The ends were cut back, 4 bases at V and 3 bases at J, with 4 bases in the middle. CDR3 DNA sequence: TGTGCCAGTAGTAGAGTCTACAATGAGCAGTTCTTC. The encoded protein is CASSRVYNEQFF.

The chain employs TRBV4-2 and TRBJ1-4, with 9 bases fitting TRBD1. From germline, CDR1 is LGHNA and CDR2 YNFKEQ. The CDR3 is 19 amino acids. After removal of 4 bases from V and 10 bases from J, the junction contained 22 bases not matched to a gene. The CDR3 spells CASSPQWVGQGLGDRKLFF. As DNA, the CDR3 is TGTGCCAGCAGCCCTCAATGGGTGGGACAGGGTTTAGGCGACCGAAAACTGTTTTTT.

The V gene is TRBV30, the J gene TRBJ2-1; TRBD2 might be the D (5 bases). Germline V gives CDR1 GTSNPN, CDR2 SVGIG (reference sequence). The CDR3 sequence is 15 residues long. Trimming pared 3 bases from V and 9 bases from J, leaving 21 bases between. In DNA form, the CDR3 reads TGTGCCTGGAGCCCAAGAGGACGGGGTATGGGTGAGCAGTTCTTC. It yields the protein CAWSPRGRGMGEQFF.

The chain has TRBV7-2 and TRBJ2-2; D not certain. The V and J ends lost 3 bases and 6 bases respectively, with 14 bases between them. The CDR3 has 15 amino acids. CDR1 and CDR2 from the germline V gene are SGHTA and FQGNSA. CDR3 bases: TGTGCCAGCAGCTTTGAGGCGGCGTACGCCGGGGAGCTGTTTTTT. Protein product: CASSFEAAYAGELFF.

This chain uses TRBV6-2 or TRBV6-3 with TRBJ2-1; 14 positions agree with TRBD2. Germline values: CDR1 MNHEY, CDR2 SVGEGT. Germline trimming cut 6 bases from V and 7 bases from J; bases unmatched to any gene: 5. The CDR3 is 15 amino acids. The CDR3 loop reads CASSPGTSGSNEQFF. For the CDR3, the DNA is TGTGCCAGCAGCCCCGGGACTAGCGGGAGTAATGAGCAGTTCTTC.

The V call is TRBV30, the J call TRBJ2-3, with 10 bases matching TRBD2. Germline V CDR1 and CDR2: GTSNPN, SVGIG (reference sequence). Trimming at V came to 2 bases and at J to 1 base, leaving 0 bases not matched to a gene. The CDR3 runs 14 residues. The CDR3 nucleotides read TGTGCCTGGAGTCTAGCGGGAGGCACAGATACGCAGTATTTT. Amino acid sequence: CAWSLAGGTDTQYF.

This chain links TRBV6-5 with TRBJ2-7, with D possibly matching TRBD2 (5 bases). CDR1 MNHEY and CDR2 SVGAGI come from the germline V gene. Between the trimmed V and J ends, which lost 6 bases and 0 bases, there was a span of 12 bases. The CDR3 has 14 residues. This chain's CDR3 is CASRSAGNSYEQYF. The CDR3 DNA follows: TGTGCCAGCAGATCAGCCGGGAACTCCTACGAGCAGTACTTC.

The gene calls are TRBV7-6 and TRBJ2-1; TRBD2 aligns across 11 bases. Per the germline V gene, CDR1 is SGHVS and CDR2 is FNYEAQ. Trimming took 5 bases from V and 3 from J; bases not matched to a gene: 3. This CDR3 comprises 15 residues. CDR3 loop: CASSPTSGNYNEQFF. CDR3 nucleotides: TGTGCCAGCAGCCCGACTAGCGGGAACTACAATGAGCAGTTCTTC. Supplemented by reference TRBV7-6 and TRBJ2-1, the full variable domain reads GAGVSQSPRYKVTKRGQDVALRCDPISGHVSLYWYRQALGQGPEFLTYFNYEAQQDKSGLPNDRFSAERPEGSISTLTIQRTEQRDSAMYRCASSPTSGNYNEQFFGPGTRLTVL.

This clone was seen a few times. The rearrangement uses TRBV29-1 and TRBJ1-2; 8 bases match TRBD1. V gave up 2 bases and J gave up 4 bases; unmatched junction bases: 3. The germline V gene encodes CDR1 SQVTM and CDR2 ANQGSEA. This CDR3 is built from 13 residues. The CDR3 nucleotides are TGCAGCGTTGAACAGGGGGCAGGCTATGGCTACACCTTC. This sequence encodes CSVEQGAGYGYTF. The entire variable domain, with the rest obtained from reference TRBV29-1 and TRBJ1-2, is as follows: SAVISQKPSRDICQRGTSLTIQCQVDSQVTMMFWYRQQPGQSLTLIATANQGSEATYESGFVIDKFPISRPNLTFSTLTVSNMSPEDSSIYLCSVEQGAGYGYTFGSGTRLTVV.

The V gene is TRBV4-1, the J gene TRBJ2-3, with a possible D match to TRBD1 (5 bases). Trimming took 2 bases from V and 4 from J, leaving 13 bases between them. Germline-derived CDR1 and CDR2 are MGHRA and YSYEKL. This CDR3 spans 15 amino acids. The DNA for the CDR3 is TGCGCCAGCAGCCAACAGGGCCTCTGGGCAGATACGCAGTATTTT. As protein: CASSQQGLWADTQYF.

V is TRBV24-1 and J is TRBJ2-3; 14 bases agree with TRBD2. This CDR3 comprises 17 residues. V shed 7 bases and J 5 bases; nucleotides not matched to a gene: 10. From germline, CDR1 is KGHDR and CDR2 SFDVKD. DNA for the CDR3: TGTGCCACCAGGGGCTCCGGGACTAGCGGGAGACGAGATACGCAGTATTTT. Translating gives CATRGSGTSGRRDTQYF.

The chain is built from TRBV24-1 and TRBJ2-5, with D perhaps TRBD2 (5 bases). Germline-derived CDR1 and CDR2 are KGHDR and SFDVKD. The V gene lost 1 base and the J gene lost 2 bases, with 10 bases spanning the gap. The CDR3 is 15 amino acids. CDR3 DNA: TGTGCCACCAGTGATTTCCCGGAGGTGCAAGAGACCCAGTACTTC. Encoded protein: CATSDFPEVQETQYF.

The chain is built from TRBV10-3 and TRBJ2-5; TRBD2 is a possible D gene (5 bases). The CDR3 is 12 residues long. V shed 4 bases and J shed 7 bases, with 10 bases lying between them. The germline V gene encodes CDR1 ENHRY and CDR2 SYGVKD. For the CDR3, the DNA is TGTGCCATCAGTGCGGACCGGGGGACCCAGTACTTC. Its translation: CAISADRGTQYF.

This chain connects TRBV6-4 to TRBJ1-5; 9 bases line up with TRBD1. This CDR3 is 16 amino acids long. The ends lost 6 bases at V and 1 base at J; junction bases unmatched: 7. CDR1 is MRHNA and CDR2 is SNTAGT in the germline V gene. For the CDR3, the DNA is TGTGCCAGCAGCGGAACAGGGGGCGCGAGCAATCAGCCCCAGCATTTT. Translating it yields CASSGTGGASNQPQHF.

The V and J genes are TRBV6-2 or TRBV6-3 and TRBJ2-5; 15 positions agree with TRBD2. Germline-derived CDR1 and CDR2 are MNHEY and SVGEGT. The CDR3 has 15 residues. V gave up 5 bases and J gave up 4 bases; unmatched junction bases: 2. CDR3 coding DNA: TGTGCCAGCAGTACGGGACTAGCGGGAGGAGAGACCCAGTACTTC. Its protein is CASSTGLAGGETQYF.

This clone showed up just once. The chain carries TRBV28 and TRBJ1-5, with D unresolved. The CDR3 contains 16 residues. Germline CDR1 MDHEN, CDR2 SYDVKM. Trimming shortened V by 5 bases and J by 7 bases, and 21 bases separated the two germline ends. DNA for the CDR3: TGTGCCAGCAGTACCCCTCGGGTCCCGACGCGGCAGCCCCAGCATTTT. It encodes CASSTPRVPTRQPQHF.

V usage is TRBV6-5 and J usage is TRBJ2-5, with D maybe TRBD1 (5 bases). The V end was cut by 7 bases, the J end by 7 bases, with 10 bases between. This CDR3 is built from 11 residues. Germline-derived CDR1 and CDR2 are MNHEY and SVGAGI. CDR3 residues: CASNDRGTQYF. The CDR3 DNA is TGTGCCAGCAACGACAGAGGGACCCAGTACTTC.

The gene calls are TRBV7-2 and TRBJ2-1; 10 bases are a match to TRBD2. V shed 3 bases, J shed 6 bases, and the junction held 5 bases outside the gene matches. This CDR3 contains 15 residues. Germline V CDR1 and CDR2: SGHTA, FQGNSA. CDR3 nucleotides: TGTGCCAGCAGCTTTTCTAGCGGGAGAGGCAATGAGCAGTTCTTC. Residues: CASSFSSGRGNEQFF.

The CDR3 DNA is TGTGCCAGCAGCCCTCGGGTTTCCGAGCAGTACTTC. It specifies CASSPRVSEQYF. This rearrangement joins TRBV7-9 to TRBJ2-7; no firm D call. The CDR3 covers 12 residues. Deletions cut 5 bases from V and 6 bases from J, with 11 bases between. Germline CDR1 is SEHNR and CDR2 is FQNEAQ (reference sequence).

DNA for the CDR3: TGTGCCTGGAGGTTAGCGGGAGGGCCAGGAAATGAGCAGTTCTTC. Protein product: CAWRLAGGPGNEQFF. This chain links TRBV30 with TRBJ2-1, with 11 bases lining up with TRBD2. The junction had 8 bases not matched to a gene; V was cut back by 3 bases and J by 7 bases. CDR1 and CDR2 (germline): GTSNPN, SVGIG (reference sequence). The CDR3 is 15 amino acids.

The chain uses TRBV6-2 or TRBV6-3 and TRBJ1-3; tentative D call: TRBD1 (5 bases). The V gene lost 0 bases and the J gene lost 4 bases, with 10 bases spanning the gap. This CDR3 is built from 15 residues. Germline loops: CDR1 MNHEY, CDR2 SVGEGT. The CDR3 sequence: CASSYSPQGGNTIYF. For the CDR3, the DNA is TGTGCCAGCAGTTACTCCCCCCAGGGAGGAAACACCATATATTTT.

V usage is TRBV4-1 and J usage is TRBJ1-2; a possible D gene is TRBD1 (6 bases). Germline V gene sequence: CDR1 MGHRA, CDR2 YSYEKL. V dropped 0 bases and J dropped 2 bases, with 13 bases sitting between them. The CDR3 is 16 amino acids. The chain's CDR3 is CASSQDWDKPNYGYTF. CDR3 DNA sequence: TGCGCCAGCAGCCAAGATTGGGACAAGCCCAACTATGGCTACACCTTC.

This chain links TRBV28 with TRBJ1-5, with D possibly TRBD1 on 5 matching bases. In germline, CDR1 is MDHEN, CDR2 SYDVKM. This CDR3 is 13 amino acids long. V dropped 10 bases and J dropped 1 base, with 11 bases sitting between them. CDR3 DNA sequence: TGTGCCACTGCTAGGGGAAGCAATCAGCCCCAGCATTTT. The encoded protein is CATARGSNQPQHF.

The chain recombines TRBV27 with TRBJ2-1; the match to TRBD1 covers 7 bases. CDR1 is MNHEY and CDR2 is SMNVEV in the germline V gene (reference sequence). This CDR3 is built from 16 residues. J lost 5 bases, V lost 5 bases, and 12 bases had no gene match. The CDR3 loop reads CASSPTRDRTNNEQFF. In DNA form, the CDR3 reads TGTGCCAGCAGTCCAACCCGGGACAGAACTAACAATGAGCAGTTCTTC.

There are a few counts of this clone. The chain has TRBV12-3 or TRBV12-4 and TRBJ2-3; 7 nucleotides agree with TRBD2. The V gene end was trimmed by 6 bases and the J gene end by 6 bases; junction bases not matched to a gene: 6. This CDR3 contains 13 residues. CDR3 residues: CASRNGLEDTQYF. The CDR3, as DNA: TGTGCCAGCAGGAACGGACTAGAGGATACGCAGTATTTT.

V is TRBV28 and J is TRBJ2-5; 7 positions agree with TRBD1. The CDR3 covers 16 residues. Germline CDR1 is MDHEN and CDR2 is SYDVKM. V shed 5 bases and J 2 bases; nucleotides not matched to a gene: 11. The CDR3 region is CASSPRYGTEQETQYF. For the CDR3, the DNA is TGTGCCAGCAGTCCTCGCTATGGGACAGAGCAAGAGACCCAGTACTTC.